This T cell receptor beta chain was obtained from a study of shared clonotypes between healthy human individuals. Assay: immunoSEQ multiplex PCR; the TCRdb copy retains only in-frame clones and omits some. The sample consists of around 990,000 clones, 77% of them appearing once. The germline CDR1 and CDR2 sequences are MDHEN and SYDVKM. Between the trimmed V and J ends, which lost 5 bases and 6 bases, there was a span of 17 bases. This CDR3 has 15 amino acids. This receptor was identified in a man aged 18 to 30 in good health. Some clones in this sample may be carry-over from other donors' samples. This chain joins TRBV28 and TRBJ1-5; D is ambiguous. Material for sequencing was memory CD4+ T cells from PBMCs. Subset of the sample: CD45RA-negative fraction. The CDR3 DNA reads as TGTGCCAGCAGTCCGTCCGGACCGATGGGTCAGCCCCAGCATTTT. Residues: CASSPSGPMGQPQHF.